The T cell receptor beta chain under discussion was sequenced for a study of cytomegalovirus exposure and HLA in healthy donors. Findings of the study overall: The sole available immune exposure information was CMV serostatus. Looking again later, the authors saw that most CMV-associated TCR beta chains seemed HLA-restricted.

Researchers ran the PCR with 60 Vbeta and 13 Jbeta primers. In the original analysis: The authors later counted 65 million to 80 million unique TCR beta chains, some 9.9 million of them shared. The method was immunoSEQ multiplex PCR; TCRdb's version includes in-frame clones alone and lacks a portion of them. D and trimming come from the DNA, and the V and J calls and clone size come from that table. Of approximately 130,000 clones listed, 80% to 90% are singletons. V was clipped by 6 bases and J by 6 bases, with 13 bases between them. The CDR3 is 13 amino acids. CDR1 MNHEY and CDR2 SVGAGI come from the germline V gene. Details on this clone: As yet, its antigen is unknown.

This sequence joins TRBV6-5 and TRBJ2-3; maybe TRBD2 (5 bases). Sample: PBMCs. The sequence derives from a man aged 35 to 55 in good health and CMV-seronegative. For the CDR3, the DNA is TGTGCCAGCAGGGTCGGGGATTCGGATACGCAGTATTTT. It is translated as CASRVGDSDTQYF.